Below are 16 T cell receptor beta chains sequenced from a single sample in a study of T cells after posttransplantation cyclophosphamide. TCRdb's copy holds only in-frame clones and misses some; the assay was immunoSEQ multiplex PCR. The repertoire has about 36,000 clones, none seen only once; the ten largest take 1% to 1.5%. Sequenced input: PBMCs. The receptors originated from a girl aged 5 to 17 in good health, CMV-negative, and a related stem cell transplant donor.

This chain connects TRBV14 to TRBJ2-3; 7 bases match TRBD1. Germline V lookup: CDR1 SGHDN, CDR2 FVKESK. V lost 0 bases to trimming and J lost 3 bases; unmatched junction nucleotides: 3. CDR3 length: 15 residues. As DNA, the CDR3 is TGTGCCAGCAGCCAAGATAGGGGGCGGACAGATACGCAGTATTTT. Translation: CASSQDRGRTDTQYF. Full variable domain (outside the CDR3, taken from reference TRBV14 and TRBJ2-3): EAGVTQFPSHSVIEKGQTVTLRCDPISGHDNLYWYRRVMGKEIKFLLHFVKESKQDESGMPNNRFLAERTGGTYSTLKVQPAELEDSGVYFCASSQDRGRTDTQYFGPGTRLTVL.

This clone was counted many times. This chain's CDR3 is CASSDTTKPHYEQYF. The CDR3 DNA follows: TGTGCCAGCAGCGACACCACCAAGCCCCACTACGAGCAGTACTTC. The genes are TRBV28 and TRBJ2-7; D is ambiguous. Germline CDR1 is MDHEN and CDR2 is SYDVKM. Trimming cost V 6 bases and J 3 bases, with 18 bases left between them. The CDR3 has 15 residues.

This clone was detected ten times or more. The chain uses TRBV5-6 and TRBJ1-2, with D maybe TRBD1 (6 bases). The CDR3 sequence is 17 residues long. CDR1 and CDR2 (germline): SGHDT, YYEEEE. Trimming removed 0 bases from V and 2 bases from J, with 17 bases in between. The CDR3 region is CASSLGRGDYQNYGYTF. The CDR3 coding sequence is TGTGCCAGCAGCTTGGGGAGGGGGGACTATCAGAACTATGGCTACACCTTC.

This clone was counted at least ten times. The V call is TRBV4-1, the J call TRBJ2-6; no clear D. Germline CDR1 MGHRA, CDR2 YSYEKL. CDR3 length: 15 residues. Trimming removed 4 bases at V and 0 bases at J, with 7 bases between. CDR3 coding DNA: TGCGCCAGCAGCCCCTCTCCCTCTGGGGCCAACGTCCTGACTTTC. This encodes CASSPSPSGANVLTF.

This clone was seen only a few times. The chain recombines TRBV29-1 with TRBJ2-7; TRBD1 is a possible D gene (6 bases). This CDR3 has 14 amino acids. Trimming left V 1 base short and J 4 bases short, with 14 bases between. CDR1 and CDR2 (germline): SQVTM, ANQGSEA. CDR3 sequence reads: CSVEVPDRKYEQYF. As DNA, the CDR3 is TGCAGCGTTGAAGTCCCCGACAGGAAATACGAGCAGTACTTC.

This clone was detected ten times or more. This chain joins TRBV5-1 and TRBJ2-7; possible D gene TRBD1, 6 bases. CDR3 length equals 14 residues. Looked up from germline, CDR1 is SGHRS and CDR2 is YFSETQ. Trimming took off 4 bases at V and 6 bases at J, with 17 bases between the two ends. CDR3 DNA sequence: TGCGCCAGCAGCGCACGTGAAGGGGGTGGCGAGCAGTACTTC. It specifies CASSAREGGGEQYF.

This clone was observed a few times. The chain links TRBV7-6 to TRBJ1-2, with TRBD1 matching 7 bases. The V and J ends lost 1 base and 3 bases, in that order; junction bases with no gene match: 2. Germline assignment: CDR1 SGHVS and CDR2 FNYEAQ. This CDR3 has 14 residues. The CDR3 spells CASSLGGTDYGYTF. The CDR3 region has the DNA TGTGCCAGCAGCTTAGGAGGGACAGACTATGGCTACACCTTC.

The table lists this clone with a few counts. The chain is built from TRBV7-3 and TRBJ2-1, with 11 bases that match TRBD1. The CDR3 consists of 14 residues. Germline CDR1 reads SGHTA; CDR2 reads FQGTGA. V was pared by 5 bases and J by 7 bases, with 4 bases of the junction left unmatched. The CDR3, as DNA: TGTGCCAGCAGCCCTGGACAGGGGGCGAATGAGCAGTTCTTC. Translated: CASSPGQGANEQFF.

The sample holds a few counts of this clone. The chain is built from TRBV4-3 and TRBJ2-5; 10 positions agree with TRBD2. The J call may be incorrect, as the DNA end agrees better with TRBJ2-7. The CDR3 runs to 17 residues. Per germline, CDR1 LGHNA and CDR2 YSLEER. CDR3 sequence reads: CASSQDTSGKSRGEQYF. The DNA for the CDR3 is TGCGCCAGCAGCCAAGACACTAGCGGGAAGAGTCGCGGCGAGCAGTACTTC.

The table lists this clone with a few counts. The chain combines TRBV25-1 with TRBJ1-2, with TRBD1 matching 12 bases. Germline loops: CDR1 MGHDK, CDR2 SYGVNS. With V trimmed by 1 base and J by 8 bases, 5 bases remained unmatched. The CDR3 contains 15 residues. CDR3 sequence reads: CASSELGQGAWGYTF. The CDR3 coding sequence is TGTGCCAGCAGTGAATTGGGACAGGGGGCGTGGGGCTACACCTTC.

This clone was detected a few times. The V and J genes are TRBV30 and TRBJ1-6; no clear D gene. V was trimmed by 0 bases and J by 14 bases, leaving 17 bases between them. CDR3 length: 14 amino acids. The germline V gene encodes CDR1 GTSNPN and CDR2 SVGIG (reference sequence). Here the CDR3 reads CAWSVLGPGLTLHF. The CDR3 DNA reads TGTGCCTGGAGTGTACTAGGCCCGGGGTTAACCCTCCACTTT.

This clone was seen at least ten times. The gene calls are TRBV27 and TRBJ1-5, with 7 positions matching TRBD1. The CDR3 loop spans 15 amino acids. The V and J ends lost 5 bases and 4 bases, in that order; junction bases with no gene match: 8. Germline V gene sequence: CDR1 MNHEY, CDR2 SMNVEV (reference sequence). Here the CDR3 reads CASSPDRRSNQPQHF. The CDR3 DNA sequence: TGTGCCAGCAGTCCGGACAGGCGATCTAATCAGCCCCAGCATTTT.

This clone was picked up a small number of times. The chain is built from TRBV18 and TRBJ1-1, with a tentative D call TRBD1 (6 bases). The length of the CDR3 is 15 residues. Trimming left V 2 bases short and J 2 bases short, with 12 bases between. From germline, CDR1 is KGHSH and CDR2 LQKENI. The CDR3 region has the DNA TGTGCCAGCTCACCAGGACAGCTCCGAAACACTGAAGCTTTCTTT. Translating it yields CASSPGQLRNTEAFF.

Many counts were recorded for this clone. This chain uses TRBV7-9 with TRBJ1-2, with TRBD1 matching over 8 bases. Germline CDR1 and CDR2: SEHNR and FQNEAQ (reference sequence). The trim removed 4 bases at V and 11 bases at J, leaving 18 bases unmatched. The CDR3 loop spans 16 amino acids. CDR3 nucleotide sequence: TGTGCCAGCAGCTCACACGTGGCCGGGACAGGTGGGAGGTACACCTTC. It is translated as CASSSHVAGTGGRYTF.

This clone came up many times. This chain connects TRBV27 to TRBJ2-1; TRBD1 matches 9 bases. The junction had 11 bases not matched to a gene; V was cut back by 6 bases and J by 8 bases. The length of the CDR3 is 15 residues. Germline lookup yields CDR1 MNHEY and CDR2 SMNVEV (reference sequence). The CDR3 loop reads CASSLQGAPGDEQFF. The CDR3 nucleotides read TGTGCCAGCAGCCTACAGGGGGCCCCCGGCGATGAGCAGTTCTTC.

This clone was seen a few times. The V and J genes are TRBV28 and TRBJ2-7, with D possibly being TRBD2 (5 bases). Germline values: CDR1 MDHEN, CDR2 SYDVKM. The CDR3 loop spans 16 amino acids. Trimming took 2 bases from V and 0 from J, leaving 14 bases between them. The CDR3 region is CASSLEGPATSYEQYF. CDR3 sequence (DNA): TGTGCCAGCAGTTTAGAGGGCCCCGCCACCTCCTACGAGCAGTACTTC. Full variable domain (remainder filled in from reference TRBV28 and TRBJ2-7): DVKVTQSSRYLVKRTGEKVFLECVQDMDHENMFWYRQDPGLGLRLIYFSYDVKMKEKGDIPEGYSVSREKKERFSLILESASTNQTSMYLCASSLEGPATSYEQYFGPGTRLTVT.